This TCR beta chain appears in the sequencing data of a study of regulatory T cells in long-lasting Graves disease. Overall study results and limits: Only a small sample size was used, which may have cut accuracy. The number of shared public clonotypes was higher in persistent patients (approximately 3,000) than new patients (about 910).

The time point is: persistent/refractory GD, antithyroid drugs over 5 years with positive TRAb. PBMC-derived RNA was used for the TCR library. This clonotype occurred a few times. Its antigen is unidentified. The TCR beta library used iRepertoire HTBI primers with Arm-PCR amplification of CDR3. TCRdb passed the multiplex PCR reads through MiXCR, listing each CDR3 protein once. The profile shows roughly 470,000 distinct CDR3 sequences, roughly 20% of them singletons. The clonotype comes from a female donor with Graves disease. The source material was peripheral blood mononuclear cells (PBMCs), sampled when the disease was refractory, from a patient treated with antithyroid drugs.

The CDR3 sequence: CASSFAKWYEQYF. DNA of the CDR3: TGTGCCAGCAGTTTTGCTAAATGGTACGAGCAGTACTTC. This chain joins TRBV12-3 or TRBV12-4 and TRBJ2-7; no clear D. V lost 3 bases, J lost 4 bases, and 10 bases lay in between. The CDR3 contains 13 residues.